The T cell receptor (beta chain) described here comes from a study of control samples from healthy donors and cancer patients. Sequencing was performed with immunoSEQ multiplex PCR; in TCRdb, only in-frame clones are kept and a portion is missing. The data show about 44,000 clones, over 65% seen once. The CDR3 covers 14 residues. Germline V gene lookup returns CDR1 MDHEN and CDR2 SYDVKM. V was trimmed by 5 bases and J by 3 bases, leaving 13 bases between them. The sequenced sample was formalin-fixed, paraffin-embedded tissue. The chain links TRBV28 to TRBJ1-1; D gene ambiguous. The sequence was collected from a male donor with melanoma. The CDR3 DNA follows: TGTGCCAGCAGTACTAGGTGGGGATACACTGAAGCTTTCTTT. Amino acids: CASSTRWGYTEAFF.